The text below deals with one TCR beta chain. The antigen remains unidentified. The data were produced by immunoSEQ multiplex PCR, yet TCRdb's version contains in-frame clones alone and is incomplete. The sample has about 440,000 clones, around 91% seen once; the top ten hold less than 4.5%. The sample's treatment: around 19 received Ad26.COV2.S at low or high dose, single or two shots; about 5 received placebo; per-sample allocation not given. Following the first vaccine or placebo injection, samples were taken on day 63. The data were taken from a study of Ad26.COV2.S vaccination and SARS-CoV-2 variants. Study in general: Into the muscle, Ad26.COV2.S was dosed once or twice, 56 days apart. Study-wide findings and caveats: Total responses of T cells may have been underestimated by the analyses of TCR breadth and depth. Substantial breadth in spike-specific CD8+ and CD4+ T cell responses was reportedly seen after vaccination.

CDR1 is SNHLY and CDR2 is FYNNEI in the germline V gene. This CDR3 spans 13 amino acids. The V end lost 4 bases, the J end lost 10 bases, and 11 bases lay between the germline ends. This TCR came from a person between 18 and 65 years old who received the Ad26.COV2.S COVID-19 vaccine or a placebo. The chain combines TRBV2 with TRBJ1-6, with D possibly being TRBD1 (6 bases). This specimen consisted of peripheral blood, obtained in a trial of Ad26.COV2.S vaccine versus placebo. The CDR3 DNA is TGTGCCAGCAGTGGGTACAGGGACTCACCCCTCCACTTT. It is translated as CASSGYRDSPLHF.